One and the same sample provided the 30 T cell receptor beta chains below, sequenced in a study of cytomegalovirus exposure and HLA in healthy donors. Some clones are missing from TCRdb's copy, which holds only in-frame ones; the method was immunoSEQ multiplex PCR. Here the sample spans some 98,000 clones, roughly nine tenths being singletons. What was sequenced was PBMCs. Every receptor here comes from a young man in good health and CMV-seropositive.

This clone has only a few counts. The V gene is TRBV7-2, the J gene TRBJ1-5, with a possible D match to TRBD1 (6 bases). Trimming stripped 1 base from V and 6 bases from J, with 16 bases between. The germline gives CDR1 SGHTA, CDR2 FQGNSA. This CDR3 has 16 amino acids. CDR3 nucleotides: TGTGCCAGCAGCTTAGGTCGGCAGGGGATAGGTCAGCCCCAGCATTTT. Translating gives CASSLGRQGIGQPQHF.

The rearrangement links TRBV7-3 to TRBJ2-7; maybe TRBD2 (5 bases). Germline V gives CDR1 SGHTA, CDR2 FQGTGA. Trimming took 5 bases from V and 6 from J, leaving 17 bases between them. The CDR3 totals 14 residues. The CDR3 sequence is CASSPAGRPLEQYF. In DNA, the CDR3 is TGTGCCAGCAGCCCGGCGGGTAGACCCCTCGAGCAGTACTTC.

This chain's CDR3 is CASRADRAVDYGYTF. CDR3 nucleotide sequence: TGTGCCAGCAGGGCGGACAGGGCGGTCGACTATGGCTACACCTTC. This rearrangement joins TRBV6-1 to TRBJ1-2; 8 nucleotides match TRBD1. Per germline, CDR1 MNHNS and CDR2 SASEGT. The CDR3 sequence is 15 residues long. V gave up 6 bases and J gave up 3 bases; unmatched junction bases: 9.

The chain links TRBV4-2 to TRBJ1-3; 7 nucleotides line up with TRBD1. With V trimmed by 4 bases and J by 0 bases, 3 bases remained unmatched. In germline, CDR1 is LGHNA, CDR2 YNFKEQ. The CDR3 covers 15 residues. The DNA of the CDR3 is TGTGCCAGCAGCCCTACAGGGGACTCTGGAAACACCATATATTTT. Translation: CASSPTGDSGNTIYF.

A single count supports this clone. The V gene is TRBV27, the J gene TRBJ2-7; 9 bases fit TRBD1. The germline gives CDR1 MNHEY, CDR2 SMNVEV (reference sequence). Germline trimming cut 3 bases from V and 4 bases from J; bases unmatched to any gene: 7. The CDR3 length is 15 residues. The CDR3 here is CASSLTGQGLYEQYF. Here the CDR3 DNA reads TGTGCCAGCAGTTTGACGGGACAGGGTCTATACGAGCAGTACTTC.

The chain joins TRBV25-1 to TRBJ2-1; D not certain. CDR1 is MGHDK and CDR2 is SYGVNS in the germline V gene. This CDR3 has 13 residues. V was pared by 4 bases and J by 5 bases, with 9 bases between. CDR3 in DNA: TGTGCCAGCAGTGTTCCCCATGACAATGAGCAGTTCTTC. This translates into CASSVPHDNEQFF. The full variable domain, its missing parts supplied by reference TRBV25-1 and TRBJ2-1, is EADIYQTPRYLVIGTGKKITLECSQTMGHDKMYWYQQDPGMELHLIHYSYGVNSTEKGDLSSESTVSRIRTEHFPLTLESARPSHTSQYLCASSVPHDNEQFFGPGTRLTVL.

The rearrangement links TRBV5-4 to TRBJ2-2; 7 bases fit TRBD1. This CDR3 contains 14 residues. The J segment lost 6 bases and the V segment lost 3 bases, leaving 5 bases of the junction unmatched. From germline, CDR1 is SGHNT and CDR2 YYREEE (reference sequence). The CDR3 sequence is CASSSNQGAGELFF. CDR3 DNA: TGTGCCAGCAGCTCCAACCAGGGGGCCGGGGAGCTGTTTTTT. The variable domain in full, with the rest retrieved from reference TRBV5-4 and TRBJ2-2, is ETGVTQSPTHLIKTRGQQVTLRCSSQSGHNTVSWYQQALGQGPQFIFQYYREEENGRGNFPPRFSGLQFPNYSSELNVNALELDDSALYLCASSSNQGAGELFFGEGSRLTVL.

The chain couples TRBV5-5 to TRBJ2-3; 9 positions match TRBD1. The CDR3 consists of 16 residues. Unmatched junction bases numbered 8, after V lost 1 base and J lost 5 bases. Germline CDR1 and CDR2: SGHKS and YYEKEE (reference sequence). The CDR3 region is CASSLLMGTGLDTQYF. As DNA, the CDR3 is TGTGCCAGCAGCTTGCTTATGGGGACAGGGCTAGATACGCAGTATTTT.

The gene calls are TRBV4-2 and TRBJ2-5; 10 bases map to TRBD2. The CDR3 runs 17 residues. The junction had 10 bases not matched to a gene; V was cut back by 1 base and J by 5 bases. CDR1 is LGHNA and CDR2 is YNFKEQ in the germline V gene. CDR3 loop: CASSQAVGAGGRETQYF. The CDR3 DNA follows: TGTGCCAGCAGCCAAGCCGTGGGAGCGGGAGGGCGGGAGACCCAGTACTTC.

The chain links TRBV7-9 to TRBJ2-3; 12 bases match TRBD2. The CDR3 is made up of 14 amino acids. V gave up 8 bases and J gave up 0 bases; unmatched junction bases: 0. In germline, CDR1 is SEHNR, CDR2 FQNEAQ (reference sequence). In nucleotides, the CDR3 is TGTGCCAGCGGACTAGCGGGAAGCACAGATACGCAGTATTTT. Amino acids: CASGLAGSTDTQYF.

The chain carries TRBV15 and TRBJ2-1; D gene uncertain. V was pared by 5 bases and J by 1 base, with 3 bases between. The germline V gene has CDR1 LNHNV and CDR2 YYDKDF (reference sequence). CDR3 length equals 12 residues. CDR3 nucleotides: TGTGCCACCAGCCATTCCTACAATGAGCAGTTCTTC. It encodes CATSHSYNEQFF.

V and J are TRBV21-1 and TRBJ2-2; the D segment call TRBD2 is taken from the table without a DNA check. TRBV21-1 is listed as a pseudogene. This CDR3 is built from 17 residues. The CDR3 nucleotides read TGTGCCAGCAGCAAAGGAGGAACTAGCGGGGCCACCGGGGAGCTGTTTTTT. Its protein product is CASSKGGTSGATGELFF.

This sequence joins TRBV5-1 and TRBJ2-7; 7 bases fit TRBD1. The germline V gene encodes CDR1 SGHRS and CDR2 YFSETQ. V gave up 0 bases and J gave up 6 bases; unmatched junction bases: 12. The CDR3 is 16 amino acids. CDR3 protein: CASSLVRQGQGVEQYF. CDR3 bases: TGCGCCAGCAGCTTGGTCCGACAGGGACAAGGGGTCGAGCAGTACTTC. The full variable domain, in which reference TRBV5-1 and TRBJ2-7 provide the parts outside the CDR3, is KAGVTQTPRYLIKTRGQQVTLSCSPISGHRSVSWYQQTPGQGLQFLFEYFSETQRNKGNFPGRFSGRQFSNSRSEMNVSTLELGDSALYLCASSLVRQGQGVEQYFGPGTRLTVT.

Turning to this clone: Other nucleotide sequences from this sample produce the same CDR3. The chain uses TRBV2 and TRBJ2-5; D gene uncertain. Trimming stripped 7 bases from V and 2 bases from J, with 5 bases between. The CDR3 has 11 residues. Germline V gene lookup returns CDR1 SNHLY and CDR2 FYNNEI. CDR3 protein: CASTRQETQYF. CDR3 DNA: TGTGCCAGCACCAGGCAAGAGACCCAGTACTTC.

J is TRBJ2-7 and V is TRBV21-1; the D segment call TRBD2 is taken from the table without a DNA check. TRBV21-1 counts as a pseudogene. The CDR3 has 15 amino acids. CDR3 sequence (DNA): TGTGCCAGCAGCACAGCGACTAGCGGTCCCTACGAGCAGTACTTC. This encodes CASSTATSGPYEQYF.

The chain combines TRBV4-3 with TRBJ1-1; unclear D gene. V lost 0 bases and J lost 4, with 9 bases in between. Germline CDR1 LGHNA, CDR2 YSLEER. The CDR3 has 14 residues. In nucleotides, the CDR3 is TGCGCCAGCAGCCAAGAGTGGGAGGGCACTGAAGCTTTCTTT. Translating gives CASSQEWEGTEAFF.

This clone appeared a few times. This sequence joins TRBV11-2 and TRBJ2-7; 8 bases map to TRBD1. The CDR3 contains 12 residues. The germline CDR1 and CDR2 sequences are SGHAT and FQNNGV. J was trimmed by 7 bases and V by 5 bases; bases with no gene match: 4. CDR3 in amino acids: CASSHTGGEQYF. CDR3 coding DNA: TGTGCCAGCAGCCATACAGGGGGGGAGCAGTACTTC. Combining the CDR3 with reference TRBV11-2 and TRBJ2-7 gives the whole variable domain EAGVAQSPRYKIIEKRQSVAFWCNPISGHATLYWYQQILGQGPKLLIQFQNNGVVDDSQLPKDRFSAERLKGVDSTLKIQPAKLEDSAVYLCASSHTGGEQYFGPGTRLTVT.

This clone was detected a few times. The chain has TRBV4-1 and TRBJ1-2, with no clear D. Deletions cut 4 bases from V and 6 bases from J, with 12 bases between. CDR1 is MGHRA and CDR2 is YSYEKL in the germline V gene. The CDR3 runs to 13 residues. CDR3 loop: CASSPRWEDGYTF. CDR3 nucleotides: TGCGCCAGCAGCCCCCGGTGGGAGGATGGCTACACCTTC.

The rearrangement uses TRBV7-3 and TRBJ1-1; D gene unclear. CDR3 length: 13 amino acids. Germline CDR1 SGHTA, CDR2 FQGTGA. Between the trimmed V and J ends, which lost 0 bases and 1 base, there was a span of 3 bases. The CDR3 DNA sequence: TGTGCCAGCAGCTTAACACAGAACACTGAAGCTTTCTTT. The encoded protein is CASSLTQNTEAFF.

The chain carries TRBV5-3 and TRBJ1-2; 7 nucleotides align to TRBD1. TRBV5-3 is annotated as an ORF whose role is uncertain. The CDR3 length is 15 residues. J gave up 4 bases and V 4 bases, and 10 bases lay outside the gene matches. DNA of the CDR3: TGTGCCAGAAGCGCACCGGGACAGCTCGCCTATGGCTACACCTTC. It translates to CARSAPGQLAYGYTF.

The chain has TRBV5-4 and TRBJ2-5, with a tentative D call TRBD2 (7 bases). This CDR3 has 14 residues. The V end lost 0 bases, the J end lost 5 bases, and 11 bases lay between the germline ends. Germline assignment: CDR1 SGHNT and CDR2 YYREEE (reference sequence). CDR3 sequence (DNA): TGTGCCAGCAGCTTGGGGGGGGGCCGTGAGACCCAGTACTTC. Encoded protein: CASSLGGGRETQYF.

This clone was recorded once. This rearrangement joins TRBV7-3 to TRBJ2-3, with unresolved D. V was shortened by 2 bases and J by 6 bases, with 18 bases between the two germline ends. The CDR3 loop spans 16 amino acids. Looked up from germline, CDR1 is SGHTA and CDR2 is FQGTGA. The CDR3 loop reads CASSLEGWSSHDTQYF. CDR3 bases: TGTGCCAGCAGCTTAGAAGGTTGGTCTAGTCACGATACGCAGTATTTT.

V and J are TRBV6-6 and TRBJ2-2; TRBD1 might be the D (6 bases). The CDR3 contains 15 residues. Germline CDR1 is MNHNY and CDR2 is SVGAGI (reference sequence). Trimming removed 3 bases from V and 5 bases from J, with 13 bases in between. This chain's CDR3 is CASSYRGTGTGELFF. The DNA for the CDR3 is TGTGCCAGCAGTTATAGGGGCACAGGGACCGGGGAGCTGTTTTTT.

This sequence joins TRBV7-9 and TRBJ2-7; the D gene is possibly TRBD1 (6 bases). The germline CDR1 and CDR2 sequences are SEHNR and FQNEAQ (reference sequence). V was cut by 5 bases and J by 0 bases, with 11 bases left in between. This CDR3 has 14 amino acids. The CDR3 loop reads CASSKRDTSYEQYF. The CDR3 DNA reads as TGTGCCAGCAGCAAACGGGACACCTCCTACGAGCAGTACTTC.

This clone was seen just once. The gene calls are TRBV2 and TRBJ1-4, with D tentatively TRBD1 (6 bases). Germline V gene sequence: CDR1 SNHLY, CDR2 FYNNEI. Trimming pared 10 bases from V and 7 bases from J, leaving 19 bases between. The CDR3 is 14 amino acids. The CDR3 bases are TGTGCCATCCCCGGGGGGCCAGGGAGTGAAAAACTGTTTTTT. Translated, it gives CAIPGGPGSEKLFF.

V and J are TRBV5-4 and TRBJ2-1; TRBD2 agrees at 7 bases. The germline gives CDR1 SGHNT, CDR2 YYREEE (reference sequence). Germline trimming cut 5 bases from V and 5 bases from J; bases unmatched to any gene: 10. This CDR3 is built from 15 residues. CDR3 sequence (DNA): TGTGCCAGCAGACCCGGGACTAAAATAGACAATGAGCAGTTCTTC. It codes for CASRPGTKIDNEQFF.

The chain uses TRBV7-9 and TRBJ2-7; TRBD1 matches 7 bases. The CDR3 has 14 residues. The trim removed 8 bases at V and 6 bases at J, leaving 13 bases unmatched. Germline V gene data show CDR1 as SEHNR and CDR2 as FQNEAQ (reference sequence). CDR3 DNA: TGTGCCAGCGACCCGACAGGGACAATTGGCGAGCAGTACTTC. This gives the protein CASDPTGTIGEQYF. Together with reference TRBV7-9 and TRBJ2-7, the CDR3 gives the full variable domain: DTGVSQNPRHKITKRGQNVTFRCDPISEHNRLYWYRQTLGQGPEFLTYFQNEAQLEKSRLLSDRFSAERPKGSFSTLEIQRTEQGDSAMYLCASDPTGTIGEQYFGPGTRLTVT.

The chain has TRBV7-2 and TRBJ2-3; 10 nucleotides agree with TRBD2. V gave up 0 bases and J gave up 3 bases; unmatched junction bases: 0. CDR1 and CDR2 (germline): SGHTA, FQGNSA. This CDR3 region has 15 residues. In nucleotides, the CDR3 is TGTGCCAGCAGCTTAGCTAGCGGGGGGACAGATACGCAGTATTTT. Protein: CASSLASGGTDTQYF.

This clone was counted between two and nine times. CDR3 loop: CASSVQDRGHNEQFF. CDR3 nucleotide sequence: TGTGCCAGCAGTGTTCAGGACAGGGGGCACAATGAGCAGTTCTTC. The gene calls are TRBV6-4 and TRBJ2-1; 11 bases are a match to TRBD1. The CDR3 is 15 amino acids. The V gene's germline CDR1 is MRHNA and CDR2 SNTAGT. V lost 4 bases, J lost 5 bases, and 4 bases stayed unmatched.

The chain is built from TRBV19 and TRBJ1-6; the D is unclear. Trimming pared 3 bases from V and 7 bases from J, leaving 16 bases between. The germline V gene has CDR1 LNHDA and CDR2 SQIVND (reference sequence). CDR3 length: 16 amino acids. In DNA form, the CDR3 reads TGTGCCAGTAGTATGTTTCGAACAGCTTCGAATTCACCCCTCCACTTT. Amino acids: CASSMFRTASNSPLHF. Full variable domain (rest looked up from reference TRBV19 and TRBJ1-6): DGGITQSPKYLFRKEGQNVTLSCEQNLNHDAMYWYRQDPGQGLRLIYYSQIVNDFQKGDIAEGYSVSREKKESFPLTVTSAQKNPTAFYLCASSMFRTASNSPLHFGNGTRLTVT.